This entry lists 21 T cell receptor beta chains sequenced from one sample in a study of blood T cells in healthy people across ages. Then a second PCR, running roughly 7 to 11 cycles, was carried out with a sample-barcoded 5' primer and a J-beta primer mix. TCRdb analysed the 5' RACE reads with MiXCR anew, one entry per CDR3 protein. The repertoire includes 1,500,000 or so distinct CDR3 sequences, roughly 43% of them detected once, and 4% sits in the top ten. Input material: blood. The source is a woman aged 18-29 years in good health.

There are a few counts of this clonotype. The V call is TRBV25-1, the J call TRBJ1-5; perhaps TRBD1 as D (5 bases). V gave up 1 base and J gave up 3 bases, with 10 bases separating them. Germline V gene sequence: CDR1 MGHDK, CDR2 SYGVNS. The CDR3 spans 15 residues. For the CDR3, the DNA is TGTGCCAGCAGTGAATCGGGGGTTGACAATCAGCCCCAGCATTTT. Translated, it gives CASSESGVDNQPQHF.

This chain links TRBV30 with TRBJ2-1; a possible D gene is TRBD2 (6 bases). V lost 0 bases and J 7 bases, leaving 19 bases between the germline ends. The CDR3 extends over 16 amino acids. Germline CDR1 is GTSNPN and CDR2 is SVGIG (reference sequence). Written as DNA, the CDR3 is TGTGCCTGGAGTGTACTCGGGTGGGGGGTCTTTAATGAGCAGTTCTTC. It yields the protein CAWSVLGWGVFNEQFF.

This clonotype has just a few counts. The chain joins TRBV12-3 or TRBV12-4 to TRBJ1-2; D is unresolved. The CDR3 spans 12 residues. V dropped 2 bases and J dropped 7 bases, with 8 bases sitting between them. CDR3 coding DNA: TGTGCCAGCAGTTTAAGAGGGAGTGGCTACACCTTC. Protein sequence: CASSLRGSGYTF.

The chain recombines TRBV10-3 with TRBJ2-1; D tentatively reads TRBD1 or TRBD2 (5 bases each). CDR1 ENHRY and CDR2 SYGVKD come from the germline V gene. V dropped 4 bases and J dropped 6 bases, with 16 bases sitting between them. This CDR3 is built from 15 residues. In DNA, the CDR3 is TGTGCCATCAGTGGGGGATTTTCTGGGACCAATGAGCAGTTCTTC. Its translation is CAISGGFSGTNEQFF.

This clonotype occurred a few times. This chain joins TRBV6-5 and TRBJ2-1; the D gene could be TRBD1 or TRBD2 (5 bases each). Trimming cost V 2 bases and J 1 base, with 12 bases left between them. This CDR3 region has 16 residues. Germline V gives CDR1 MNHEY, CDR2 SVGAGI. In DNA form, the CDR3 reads TGTGCCAGCAGTTACGAGGGGCTGAGGTCCTACAATGAGCAGTTCTTC. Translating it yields CASSYEGLRSYNEQFF.

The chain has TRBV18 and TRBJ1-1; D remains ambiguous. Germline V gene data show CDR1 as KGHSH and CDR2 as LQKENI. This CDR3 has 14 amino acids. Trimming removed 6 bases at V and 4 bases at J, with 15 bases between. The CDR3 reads CASSPEASGTEAFF. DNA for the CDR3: TGTGCCAGCTCCCCCGAAGCCAGTGGCACTGAAGCTTTCTTT. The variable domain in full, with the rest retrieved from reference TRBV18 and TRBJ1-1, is NAGVMQNPRHLVRRRGQEARLRCSPMKGHSHVYWYRQLPEEGLKFMVYLQKENIIDESGMPKERFSAEFPKEGPSILRIQQVVRGDSAAYFCASSPEASGTEAFFGQGTRLTVV.

The CDR3 is CASSGQGAPGANVLTF. As DNA, the CDR3 is TGCGCCAGCAGCGGACAGGGGGCGCCTGGGGCCAACGTCCTGACTTTC. This chain uses TRBV5-1 with TRBJ2-6; TRBD1 matches 11 bases. V lost 4 bases, J lost 2 bases, and 2 bases stayed unmatched. Looked up from germline, CDR1 is SGHRS and CDR2 is YFSETQ. This CDR3 region has 16 residues.

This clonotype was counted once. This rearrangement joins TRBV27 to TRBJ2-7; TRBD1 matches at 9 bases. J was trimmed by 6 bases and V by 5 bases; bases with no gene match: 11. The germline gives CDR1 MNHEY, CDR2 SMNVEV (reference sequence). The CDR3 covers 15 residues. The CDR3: CASSPTGTGFAEQYF. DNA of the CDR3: TGTGCCAGCAGTCCGACCGGGACAGGGTTCGCCGAGCAGTACTTC.

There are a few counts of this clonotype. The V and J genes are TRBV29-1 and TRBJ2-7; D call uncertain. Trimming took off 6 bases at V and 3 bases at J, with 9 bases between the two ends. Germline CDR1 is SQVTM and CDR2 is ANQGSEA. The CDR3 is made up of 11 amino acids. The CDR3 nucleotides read TGCAGCGTCCCTGTGGGCTACGAGCAGTACTTC. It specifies CSVPVGYEQYF.

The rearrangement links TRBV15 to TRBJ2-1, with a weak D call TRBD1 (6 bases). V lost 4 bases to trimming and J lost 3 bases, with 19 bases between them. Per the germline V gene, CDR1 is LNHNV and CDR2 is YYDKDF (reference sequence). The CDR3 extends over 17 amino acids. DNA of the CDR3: TGTGCCACCAGCACCACGAGGCTGGGGGCCGTCTACAATGAGCAGTTCTTC. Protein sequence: CATSTTRLGAVYNEQFF.

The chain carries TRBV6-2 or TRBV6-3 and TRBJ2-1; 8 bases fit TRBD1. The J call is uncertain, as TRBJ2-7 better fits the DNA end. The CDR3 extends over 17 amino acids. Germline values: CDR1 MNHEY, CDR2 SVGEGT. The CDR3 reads CASSYSAGQDSYNEQYF. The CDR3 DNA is TGTGCCAGCAGTTACTCGGCGGGACAGGACTCCTACAATGAGCAGTACTTC.

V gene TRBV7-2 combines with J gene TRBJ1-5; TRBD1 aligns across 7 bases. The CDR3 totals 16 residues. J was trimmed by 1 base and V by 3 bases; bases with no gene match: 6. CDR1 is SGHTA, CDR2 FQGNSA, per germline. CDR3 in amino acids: CASSFFAGGSNQPQHF. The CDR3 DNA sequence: TGTGCCAGCAGCTTCTTCGCAGGGGGAAGCAATCAGCCCCAGCATTTT.

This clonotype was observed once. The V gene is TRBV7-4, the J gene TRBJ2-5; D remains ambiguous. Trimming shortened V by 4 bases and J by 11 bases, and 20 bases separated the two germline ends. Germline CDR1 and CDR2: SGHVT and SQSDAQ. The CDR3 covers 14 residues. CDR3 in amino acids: CASSSSICRCEQYF. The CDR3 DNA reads TGTGCCAGCAGCTCATCAATCTGTCGGTGTGAGCAGTACTTC.

Here the CDR3 reads CASSRTYGTTNEKLFF. CDR3 bases: TGTGCCAGCAGCCGTACCTACGGAACAACTAATGAAAAACTGTTTTTT. The chain combines TRBV7-9 with TRBJ1-4, with no clear D. V was trimmed by 5 bases and J by 0 bases, leaving 13 bases between them. The length of the CDR3 is 16 residues. Germline V lookup: CDR1 SEHNR, CDR2 FQNEAQ (reference sequence).

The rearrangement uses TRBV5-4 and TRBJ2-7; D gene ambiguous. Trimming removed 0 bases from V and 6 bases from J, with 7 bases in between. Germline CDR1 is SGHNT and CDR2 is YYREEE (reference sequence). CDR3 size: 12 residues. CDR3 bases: TGTGCCAGCAGCTTGGAGGGTATCGAGCAGTACTTC. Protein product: CASSLEGIEQYF.

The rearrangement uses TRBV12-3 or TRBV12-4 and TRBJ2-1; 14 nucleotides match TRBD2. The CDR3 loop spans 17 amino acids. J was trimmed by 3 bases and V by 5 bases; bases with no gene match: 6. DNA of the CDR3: TGTGCCAGCAGTAGACCCGGACTAGCGGGGGGCTACAATGAGCAGTTCTTC. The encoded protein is CASSRPGLAGGYNEQFF.

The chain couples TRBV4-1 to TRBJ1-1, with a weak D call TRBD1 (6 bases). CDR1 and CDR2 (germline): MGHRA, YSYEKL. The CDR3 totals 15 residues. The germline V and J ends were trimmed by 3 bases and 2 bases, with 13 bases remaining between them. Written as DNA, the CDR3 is TGCGCCAGCAGCCAGGGCGTACAGGGAAACACTGAAGCTTTCTTT. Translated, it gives CASSQGVQGNTEAFF.

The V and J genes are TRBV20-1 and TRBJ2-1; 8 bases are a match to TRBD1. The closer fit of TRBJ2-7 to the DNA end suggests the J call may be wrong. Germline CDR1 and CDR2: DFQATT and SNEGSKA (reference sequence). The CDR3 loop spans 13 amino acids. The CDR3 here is CSQQGDAYNEQYF. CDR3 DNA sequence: TGCAGCCAACAGGGGGATGCCTACAATGAGCAGTACTTC.

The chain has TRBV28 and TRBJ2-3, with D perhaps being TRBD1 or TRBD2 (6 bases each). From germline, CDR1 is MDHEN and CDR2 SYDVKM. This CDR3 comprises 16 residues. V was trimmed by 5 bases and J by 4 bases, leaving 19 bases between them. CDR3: CASSPLRGGGPDTQYF. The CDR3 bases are TGTGCCAGCAGTCCACTCAGGGGAGGTGGCCCAGATACGCAGTATTTT. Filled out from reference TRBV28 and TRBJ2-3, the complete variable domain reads DVKVTQSSRYLVKRTGEKVFLECVQDMDHENMFWYRQDPGLGLRLIYFSYDVKMKEKGDIPEGYSVSREKKERFSLILESASTNQTSMYLCASSPLRGGGPDTQYFGPGTRLTVL.

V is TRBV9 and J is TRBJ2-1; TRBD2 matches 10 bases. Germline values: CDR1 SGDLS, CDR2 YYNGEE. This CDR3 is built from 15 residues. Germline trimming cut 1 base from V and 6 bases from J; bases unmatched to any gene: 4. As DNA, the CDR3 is TGTGCCAGCAGCGTAAACGTAGCGGGGGGCAATGAGCAGTTCTTC. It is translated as CASSVNVAGGNEQFF. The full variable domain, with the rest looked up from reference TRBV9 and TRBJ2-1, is DSGVTQTPKHLITATGQRVTLRCSPRSGDLSVYWYQQSLDQGLQFLIQYYNGEERAKGNILERFSAQQFPDLHSELNLSSLELGDSALYFCASSVNVAGGNEQFFGPGTRLTVL.

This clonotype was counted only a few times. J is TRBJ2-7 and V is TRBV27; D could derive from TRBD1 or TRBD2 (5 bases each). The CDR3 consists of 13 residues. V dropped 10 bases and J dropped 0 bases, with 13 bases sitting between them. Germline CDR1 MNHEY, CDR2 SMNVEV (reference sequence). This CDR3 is CATGDDPSYEQYF. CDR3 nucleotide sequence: TGTGCCACCGGGGACGACCCCTCCTACGAGCAGTACTTC.